Below, 8 T cell receptor beta chains from the same sample are listed, as sequenced in a study of T-cell memory formation after mild COVID-19. TCRdb recomputed calls from the 5' RACE reads with MiXCR, one row per CDR3 protein. This table has 250,000 to 350,000 distinct CDR3 sequences, about a sixth appearing once. Sequencing was done on a sample of PBMCs or a T cell subset sorted from them (not recorded which). The receptors were sampled from a man aged 18 to 35 who had mild COVID-19 (a few samples of this study predate the infection). Cell type and time point are not known.

This clonotype has a handful of counts. This chain links TRBV3-1 with TRBJ2-1; 10 bases fit TRBD2. Germline V gene sequence: CDR1 LGHDT, CDR2 YNNKEL (reference sequence). The CDR3 length is 14 residues. Germline trimming cut 2 bases from V and 9 bases from J; bases unmatched to any gene: 4. The CDR3 is CASSQSGRGGEQFF. CDR3 DNA: TGTGCCAGCAGCCAAAGCGGGAGGGGGGGTGAGCAGTTCTTC.

This clonotype was picked up a small number of times. V is TRBV20-1 and J is TRBJ2-2; 7 nucleotides agree with TRBD2. This CDR3 has 15 amino acids. Germline V gives CDR1 DFQATT, CDR2 SNEGSKA (reference sequence). V trimming: 2 bases; J trimming: 4 bases; junction bases outside the gene matches: 7. CDR3 in amino acids: CSARRSGTSTGELFF. The CDR3 DNA follows: TGCAGTGCTAGACGGAGCGGGACCAGCACCGGGGAGCTGTTTTTT.

There are a few counts of this clonotype. For the CDR3, the DNA is TGCGCCAGCAGCCCGAAGACTAGCGGGGGCCTTCGCACAGATACGCAGTATTTT. As protein: CASSPKTSGGLRTDTQYF. The rearrangement links TRBV4-1 to TRBJ2-3, with TRBD2 matching over 12 bases. Germline V gene data show CDR1 as MGHRA and CDR2 as YSYEKL. The CDR3 consists of 18 residues. Unmatched junction bases numbered 9, after V lost 4 bases and J lost 1 base.

This clonotype came up a few times. V and J are TRBV6-5 and TRBJ2-1; weak D call: TRBD2 (5 bases). The V gene's germline CDR1 is MNHEY and CDR2 SVGAGI. This CDR3 contains 14 residues. The ends were cut back, 7 bases at V and 0 bases at J, with 10 bases in the middle. The chain's CDR3 is CASKILGSYNEQFF. The CDR3 nucleotides are TGTGCCAGCAAAATACTAGGCTCCTACAATGAGCAGTTCTTC.

In this sample, this clonotype turned up a few times. This chain uses TRBV9 with TRBJ2-1, with TRBD2 identical over 7 bases. This CDR3 is 16 amino acids long. The trim removed 3 bases at V and 0 bases at J, leaving 6 bases unmatched. In germline, CDR1 is SGDLS, CDR2 YYNGEE. CDR3: CASSDASGYSYNEQFF. The CDR3 DNA follows: TGTGCCAGCAGCGATGCTAGCGGCTACTCCTACAATGAGCAGTTCTTC. The full variable domain, completed using reference TRBV9 and TRBJ2-1, is DSGVTQTPKHLITATGQRVTLRCSPRSGDLSVYWYQQSLDQGLQFLIQYYNGEERAKGNILERFSAQQFPDLHSELNLSSLELGDSALYFCASSDASGYSYNEQFFGPGTRLTVL.

This clonotype was detected only a few times. V usage is TRBV7-9 and J usage is TRBJ1-1; D uncertain. Trimming cost V 7 bases and J 4 bases, with 19 bases left between them. The CDR3 has 15 amino acids. In germline, CDR1 is SEHNR, CDR2 FQNEAQ (reference sequence). As DNA, the CDR3 is TGTGCCAGCACCGCTTCCCAGACGGGAGGCACTGAAGCTTTCTTT. Amino acid sequence: CASTASQTGGTEAFF.

The chain carries TRBV18 and TRBJ1-1; 8 bases match TRBD1. The ends lost 4 bases at V and 0 bases at J; junction bases unmatched: 13. The CDR3 is 18 residues long. Germline lookup yields CDR1 KGHSH and CDR2 LQKENI. The CDR3 is CASSLTQGALGMNTEAFF. Written as DNA, the CDR3 is TGTGCCAGCTCACTGACGCAGGGGGCCCTAGGGATGAACACTGAAGCTTTCTTT.

V is TRBV7-2 and J is TRBJ2-3; 10 bases fit TRBD2. This CDR3 region has 16 residues. Per germline, CDR1 SGHTA and CDR2 FQGNSA. J was trimmed by 5 bases and V by 5 bases; bases with no gene match: 10. The CDR3 sequence: CASSPTSGGAVDTQYF. The CDR3 DNA follows: TGTGCCAGCAGCCCTACAAGCGGGGGGGCCGTAGATACGCAGTATTTT.